This is a list of T cell receptor beta chains from one sample in a study of blood T cell repertoires in COVID-19. Produced via immunoSEQ multiplex PCR; TCRdb's table is partial and in-frame only. The data show 250,000 to 400,000 clones, more than 75% seen once. The sequenced sample was peripheral blood. These receptors were collected from a man aged 50 to 60 with active or convalescent COVID-19. The CDR3 runs from the conserved cysteine through the conserved F or W. Fields, in order: V gene, D gene, J gene, CDR3 protein. The D gene is left open where the match is weak.

V: TRBV30; D: TRBD1; J: TRBJ1-1; CDR3: CACFQGQGALVGNTEAFF
V: TRBV12-3/TRBV12-4; D: -; J: TRBJ1-4; CDR3: CASSTMTVGKLFF
V: TRBV6-6; D: -; J: TRBJ1-4; CDR3: CASSYPSGANEKLFF
V: TRBV18; D: -; J: TRBJ2-7; CDR3: CASSPGATVSYEQYF
V: TRBV7-2; D: -; J: TRBJ1-5; CDR3: CASSSQGGQPQHF
V: TRBV3-1/TRBV3-2; D: -; J: TRBJ2-1; CDR3: CASSQASSYNEQFF
V: TRBV27; D: TRBD1; J: TRBJ2-7; CDR3: CASSRDRASYEQYF
V: TRBV18; D: -; J: TRBJ1-1; CDR3: CASSPPEGRTEAFF
V: TRBV4-3; D: -; J: TRBJ1-4; CDR3: CASSQRSGGNEKLFF
V: TRBV7-9; D: -; J: TRBJ1-3; CDR3: CASSFREVSGNTIYF
V: TRBV4-1; D: TRBD1; J: TRBJ1-1; CDR3: CASSRYSSGTGHTEAFF
V: TRBV28; D: -; J: TRBJ1-2; CDR3: CASNVGSYGYTF
V: TRBV30; D: -; J: TRBJ1-1; CDR3: CAWSVLGGDTEAFF
V: TRBV2; D: -; J: TRBJ2-4; CDR3: CASSLERAAKNIQYF
V: TRBV4-1; D: -; J: TRBJ2-4; CDR3: CASSQEGRGGKNIQYF
V: TRBV2; D: -; J: TRBJ1-2; CDR3: CASSDPREANYGYTF
V: TRBV28; D: TRBD2; J: TRBJ2-3; CDR3: CASSLSPAGGEDTQYF
V: TRBV10-3; D: TRBD1; J: TRBJ1-4; CDR3: CAISESTGTVEKLFF
V: TRBV18; D: TRBD1; J: TRBJ2-1; CDR3: CASSPGTAYNEQFF
V: TRBV28; D: -; J: TRBJ1-1; CDR3: CASSFALRGDTEAFF
V: TRBV2; D: -; J: TRBJ2-3; CDR3: CASSEQDTQYF
V: TRBV5-4; D: -; J: TRBJ2-3; CDR3: CASSPERGWDTQYF
V: TRBV10-3; D: -; J: TRBJ2-2; CDR3: CAIRSGDTGELFF
V: TRBV2; D: TRBD1; J: TRBJ1-6; CDR3: CASSTGDNQGSPLHF
V: TRBV5-6; D: -; J: TRBJ1-4; CDR3: CASSLGATIEKLFF
V: TRBV19; D: -; J: TRBJ2-1; CDR3: CASSPPGGASYNEQFF
V: TRBV19; D: -; J: TRBJ1-1; CDR3: CASSIDPVNTEAFF
V: TRBV30; D: -; J: TRBJ2-2; CDR3: CAWSMAGAATGELFF
V: TRBV27; D: TRBD1; J: TRBJ1-5; CDR3: CASRPGTGGNQPQHF
V: TRBV2; D: TRBD2; J: TRBJ2-7; CDR3: CASSEGGRGITYEQYF
V: TRBV20-1; D: TRBD1; J: TRBJ1-2; CDR3: CSASSGTAMNYGYTF
V: TRBV9; D: -; J: TRBJ1-5; CDR3: CASSAGIYSNQPQHF
V: TRBV7-2; D: -; J: TRBJ2-3; CDR3: CASSSLIRGDTQYF
V: TRBV6-5; D: -; J: TRBJ1-5; CDR3: CASSRREDQPQHF
V: TRBV6-1; D: -; J: TRBJ1-5; CDR3: CASSEARTQHQPQHF
V: TRBV9; D: -; J: TRBJ1-2; CDR3: CASSASRLDSYGYTF
V: TRBV7-9; D: -; J: TRBJ1-2; CDR3: CASSAGQHNGYTF